Listed here are 20 T cell receptor beta chains from one sample, sequenced in a study of T cells after yellow fever vaccination. TCRdb recomputed calls from the 5' RACE reads with MiXCR, one row per CDR3 protein. The sample shows about 52,000 distinct CDR3 sequences, 6.6% of them seen only once. Sample: CD8+ T cells not binding an NS4B(214-222) dextramer, sorted from PBMCs, taken approximately 40 days after the first yellow fever vaccination. These receptors all stem from a man aged 18 to 30 who received the YFV17D yellow fever vaccine.

This clonotype was counted only a few times. The chain is built from TRBV12-3 or TRBV12-4 and TRBJ1-1, with D uncertain. The CDR3 runs 13 residues. Trimming pared 1 base from V and 3 bases from J, leaving 6 bases between. As DNA, the CDR3 is TGTGCCAGCAGTTTAGGGGGTCACACTGAAGCTTTCTTT. It is translated as CASSLGGHTEAFF.

This chain joins TRBV29-1 and TRBJ1-3, with 8 bases identical to TRBD1. Germline lookup yields CDR1 SQVTM and CDR2 ANQGSEA. V trimming: 6 bases; J trimming: 4 bases; junction bases outside the gene matches: 5. This CDR3 comprises 13 residues. This chain's CDR3 is CSVQTGAGNTIYF. Written as DNA, the CDR3 is TGCAGCGTACAGACAGGGGCAGGAAACACCATATATTTT.

This clonotype has only a few counts. The chain recombines TRBV5-1 with TRBJ2-2; either TRBD1 or TRBD2 may supply D (5 bases each). V was clipped by 4 bases and J by 7 bases, with 23 bases between them. Germline CDR1 SGHRS, CDR2 YFSETQ. The CDR3 covers 17 residues. The DNA for the CDR3 is TGCGCCAGCAGCCGCGGCATGGGACCCGCGGAGGACGGGGAGCTGTTTTTT. Amino acid sequence: CASSRGMGPAEDGELFF.

This clonotype was seen a handful of times. The rearrangement joins TRBV4-1 to TRBJ2-7; D may be TRBD1 (5 bases). Germline V CDR1 and CDR2: MGHRA, YSYEKL. Trimming left V 5 bases short and J 7 bases short, with 18 bases between. The CDR3 runs 14 residues. The CDR3 coding sequence is TGCGCCAGCAGCGCCTACCCTGGGGCAGGGGAGCAGTACTTC. It codes for CASSAYPGAGEQYF.

This clonotype was seen ten or more times. The genes are TRBV25-1 and TRBJ1-5; D might be TRBD1 (5 bases). Germline values: CDR1 MGHDK, CDR2 SYGVNS. This CDR3 has 16 amino acids. Deletions cut 3 bases from V and 1 base from J, with 13 bases between. The CDR3: CASSDRAWDSNQPQHF. The CDR3 coding sequence is TGTGCCAGCAGTGACCGGGCCTGGGACAGCAATCAGCCCCAGCATTTT.

This clonotype was counted many times. The chain has TRBV7-9 and TRBJ1-1, with D uncertain. CDR3 length: 11 residues. CDR1 and CDR2 from the germline V gene are SEHNR and FQNEAQ (reference sequence). V lost 5 bases to trimming and J lost 3 bases, with 4 bases between them. In DNA, the CDR3 is TGTGCCAGCAGCCGCTACACTGAAGCTTTCTTT. It codes for CASSRYTEAFF.

The table lists this clonotype with a few counts. V gene TRBV29-1 combines with J gene TRBJ2-1; D remains unclear. The CDR3 spans 11 residues. Germline assignment: CDR1 SQVTM and CDR2 ANQGSEA. V lost 5 bases and J 4 bases, leaving 6 bases between the germline ends. CDR3 sequence (DNA): TGCAGCGTTCCCAGGTACAATGAGCAGTTCTTC. Its protein is CSVPRYNEQFF.

The chain recombines TRBV6-1 with TRBJ1-2; possible D gene TRBD1, 5 bases. The CDR3 has 14 residues. The ends were cut back, 1 base at V and 4 bases at J, with 10 bases in the middle. CDR1 is MNHNS, CDR2 SASEGT, per germline. For the CDR3, the DNA is TGTGCCAGCAGTGAAGAGACAGCCGGCTATGGCTACACCTTC. This gives the protein CASSEETAGYGYTF.

This clonotype was recorded many times. The V gene is TRBV7-3, the J gene TRBJ2-3; D gene uncertain. The V gene lost 8 bases and the J gene lost 7 bases, with 7 bases spanning the gap. The length of the CDR3 is 10 residues. The germline gives CDR1 SGHTA, CDR2 FQGTGA. CDR3 residues: CASSSHTQYF. The CDR3 DNA is TGTGCCAGCTCCTCGCATACGCAGTATTTT.

The rearrangement links TRBV5-1 to TRBJ2-3; the D is unclear. CDR1 and CDR2 (germline): SGHRS, YFSETQ. This CDR3 region has 16 residues. V lost 5 bases to trimming and J lost 0 bases, with 16 bases between them. CDR3 sequence reads: CASRLSLLSSTDTQYF. The CDR3 region has the DNA TGCGCCAGCAGGTTGAGTCTCCTTTCAAGCACAGATACGCAGTATTTT.

There are a few counts of this clonotype. The gene calls are TRBV7-8 and TRBJ2-1, with TRBD2 matching over 7 bases. Per germline, CDR1 SGHVS and CDR2 FQNEAQ. Losses at the gene ends were 6 bases for V and 3 bases for J; bases not matched to a gene: 8. This CDR3 contains 15 residues. The CDR3 sequence is CASSFGTTYYNEQFF. CDR3 nucleotides: TGTGCCAGCAGTTTTGGGACTACCTACTACAATGAGCAGTTCTTC.

This clonotype was seen only a few times. The V and J genes are TRBV6-2 or TRBV6-3 and TRBJ2-2; no firm D call. V was trimmed by 6 bases and J by 0 bases, leaving 8 bases between them. There are 14 residues in the CDR3. Germline CDR1 MNHEY, CDR2 SVGEGT. As DNA, the CDR3 is TGTGCCAGCAGCCTCTCCGCGAACACCGGGGAGCTGTTTTTT. Translating gives CASSLSANTGELFF.

The J gene is TRBJ2-7, the V gene TRBV5-4; 7 bases agree with TRBD1. After removal of 3 bases from V and 6 bases from J, the junction contained 6 bases not matched to a gene. The CDR3 is 13 residues long. Germline V gives CDR1 SGHNT, CDR2 YYREEE (reference sequence). This chain's CDR3 is CASSYSTGREQYV. DNA for the CDR3: TGTGCCAGCAGCTACTCGACAGGGCGCGAGCAGTACGTC.

The rearrangement links TRBV7-6 to TRBJ2-7, with 7 bases aligning to TRBD1. V gave up 5 bases and J gave up 2 bases; unmatched junction bases: 6. The CDR3 is 14 amino acids. Germline assignment: CDR1 SGHVS and CDR2 FNYEAQ. The CDR3 region is CASSLGQDTYEQYF. In DNA form, the CDR3 reads TGTGCCAGCAGCCTCGGACAGGACACCTACGAGCAGTACTTC.

This chain links TRBV9 with TRBJ2-3; tentatively, D is TRBD2 (7 bases). V was cut by 2 bases and J by 1 base, with 11 bases left in between. The CDR3 contains 15 residues. The germline V gene has CDR1 SGDLS and CDR2 YYNGEE. The CDR3 nucleotides read TGTGCCAGCAGCGTTGAGGGGGGGGGCACAGATACGCAGTATTTT. Translating gives CASSVEGGGTDTQYF. Variable domain in full (rest from reference TRBV9 and TRBJ2-3): DSGVTQTPKHLITATGQRVTLRCSPRSGDLSVYWYQQSLDQGLQFLIQYYNGEERAKGNILERFSAQQFPDLHSELNLSSLELGDSALYFCASSVEGGGTDTQYFGPGTRLTVL.

This clonotype has a count of ten or more. The gene calls are TRBV4-3 and TRBJ2-7; D is possibly TRBD2 (6 bases). Deletions cut 0 bases from V and 2 bases from J, with 11 bases between. This CDR3 contains 15 residues. Germline V gene lookup returns CDR1 LGHNA and CDR2 YSLEER. The CDR3 DNA reads TGCGCCAGCAGCCAAGATCGGCGGGACCCCTACGAGCAGTACTTC. Translating it yields CASSQDRRDPYEQYF.

The chain combines TRBV29-1 with TRBJ1-1; tentatively, D is TRBD1 (5 bases). CDR1 is SQVTM and CDR2 is ANQGSEA in the germline V gene. Trimming removed 6 bases from V and 3 bases from J, with 14 bases in between. The CDR3 extends over 13 amino acids. The CDR3, as DNA: TGCAGCGTCGGGAGGGGTGATCACACTGAAGCTTTCTTT. Its protein product is CSVGRGDHTEAFF.

The rearrangement links TRBV14 to TRBJ2-3; tentative D call: TRBD2 (5 bases). Germline CDR1 is SGHDN and CDR2 is FVKESK. V was trimmed by 4 bases and J by 0 bases, leaving 17 bases between them. The CDR3 has 17 amino acids. DNA of the CDR3: TGTGCCAGCAGCCTACCGACGGACTTCACTAGCACAGATACGCAGTATTTT. This gives the protein CASSLPTDFTSTDTQYF.

In this sample, this clonotype turned up many times. V usage is TRBV29-1 and J usage is TRBJ2-2, with 7 positions matching TRBD1. The junction had 3 bases not matched to a gene; V was cut back by 7 bases and J by 1 base. Germline loops: CDR1 SQVTM, CDR2 ANQGSEA. CDR3 length: 13 amino acids. CDR3 DNA sequence: TGCAGCGGCGGACAGGAGAACACCGGGGAGCTGTTTTTT. This sequence encodes CSGGQENTGELFF.

This clonotype was detected a few times. The chain carries TRBV6-5 and TRBJ2-7, with a weak D call TRBD1 (5 bases). This CDR3 is built from 14 residues. With 4 bases removed from V and 2 bases from J, the gap between germline ends came to 12 bases. The germline CDR1 and CDR2 sequences are MNHEY and SVGAGI. CDR3 DNA sequence: TGTGCCAGCAGTTTGACAGAGATCCCCTACGAGCAGTACTTC. As protein: CASSLTEIPYEQYF.